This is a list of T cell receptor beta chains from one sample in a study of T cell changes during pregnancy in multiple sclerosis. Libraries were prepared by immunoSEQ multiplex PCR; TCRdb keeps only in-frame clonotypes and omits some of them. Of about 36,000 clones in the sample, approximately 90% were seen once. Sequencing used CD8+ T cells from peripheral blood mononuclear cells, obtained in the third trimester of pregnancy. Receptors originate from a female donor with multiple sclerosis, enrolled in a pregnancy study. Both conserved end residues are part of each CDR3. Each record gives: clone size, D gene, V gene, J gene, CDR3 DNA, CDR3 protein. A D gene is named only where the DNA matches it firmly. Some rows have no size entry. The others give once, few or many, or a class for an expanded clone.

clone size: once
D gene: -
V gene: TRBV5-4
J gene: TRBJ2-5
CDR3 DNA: TGTGCCAGCAGCTTTCAGGGGGGAGAGGAGACCCAGTACTTC
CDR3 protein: CASSFQGGEETQYF

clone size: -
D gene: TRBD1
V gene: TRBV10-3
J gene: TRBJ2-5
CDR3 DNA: TGTGCCATCAGGGGGACAGGGACCCAAGAGACCCAGTACTTC
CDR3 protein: CAIRGTGTQETQYF

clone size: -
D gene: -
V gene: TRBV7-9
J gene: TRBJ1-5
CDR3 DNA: TGTGCCAGCAGCTCTGGGACATCGGGGCGGGGGCAGCCCCAGCATTTT
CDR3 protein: CASSSGTSGRGQPQHF

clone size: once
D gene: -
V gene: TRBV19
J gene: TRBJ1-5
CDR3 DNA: TGTGCCAGTACCCCATCCCGACAGCCCAATCAGCCCCAGCATTTT
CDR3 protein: CASTPSRQPNQPQHF

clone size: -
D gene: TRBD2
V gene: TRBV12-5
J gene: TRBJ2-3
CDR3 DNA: TGTGCTAGTGGTCAAGCGGGGACTAGCACAGATACGCAGTATTTT
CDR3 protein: CASGQAGTSTDTQYF

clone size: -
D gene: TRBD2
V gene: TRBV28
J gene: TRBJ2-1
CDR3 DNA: TGTGCCAGCAGTTTACCCAGTCACCCTAGCGGGAGGGTGTGGAATGAGCAGTTCTTC
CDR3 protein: CASSLPSHPSGRVWNEQFF

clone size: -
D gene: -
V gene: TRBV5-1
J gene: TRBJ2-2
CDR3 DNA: TGCGCCAGCAGCTTGGTCACACGAACCGGGGAGCTGTTTTTT
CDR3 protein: CASSLVTRTGELFF

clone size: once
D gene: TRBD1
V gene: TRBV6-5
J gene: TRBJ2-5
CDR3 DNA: TGTGCCAGCAGTTACTCGAGGGGTAGGGGGCCAGAGACCCAGTACTTC
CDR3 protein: CASSYSRGRGPETQYF

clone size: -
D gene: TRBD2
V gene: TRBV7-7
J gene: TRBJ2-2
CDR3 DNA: TGTGCCAGCAGTCATAAAGCGGGAATCACCTTTTTCGGGGAGCTGTTTTTT
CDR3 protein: CASSHKAGITFFGELFF

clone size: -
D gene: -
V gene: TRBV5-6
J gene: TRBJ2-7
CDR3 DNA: TGTGCCAGCAGCTTGCTTGCAGCGCGTCTCTACGAGCAGTACTTC
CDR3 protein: CASSLLAARLYEQYF

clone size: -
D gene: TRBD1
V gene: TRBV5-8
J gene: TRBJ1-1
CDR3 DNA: TGTGCCAGCAGCGGGCCGGACAGGGGCTACACTGAAGCTTTCTTT
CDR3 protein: CASSGPDRGYTEAFF

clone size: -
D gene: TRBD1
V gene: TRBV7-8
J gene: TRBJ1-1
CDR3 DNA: TGTGCCAGCAGCTACAGGGGTGCGACCGAAGCTTTCTTT
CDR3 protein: CASSYRGATEAFF

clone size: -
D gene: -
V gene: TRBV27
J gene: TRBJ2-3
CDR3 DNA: TGTGCCAGCAGTTTATATAGTCCCACAGATACGCAGTATTTT
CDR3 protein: CASSLYSPTDTQYF

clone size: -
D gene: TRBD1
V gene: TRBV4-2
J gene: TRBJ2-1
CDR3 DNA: TGTGCCAGCAGCCAAGTTACAGGGGACACCTACAATGAGCAGTTCTTC
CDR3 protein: CASSQVTGDTYNEQFF

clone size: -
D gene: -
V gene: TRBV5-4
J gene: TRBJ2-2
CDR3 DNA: TGTGCCAGCAGTACGGGGGTAGCCGCCGGGGAGCTGTTTTTT
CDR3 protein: CASSTGVAAGELFF

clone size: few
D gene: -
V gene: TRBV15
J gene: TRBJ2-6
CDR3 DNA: TGTGCCACCAGCGGACCTAGGGGCGGGGCCAACGTCCTGACTTTC
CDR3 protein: CATSGPRGGANVLTF

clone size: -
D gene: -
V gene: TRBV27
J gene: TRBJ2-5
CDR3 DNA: TGTGCCAGCAGTTTTTTAGGGGCCGGAGGGGTCGGGTACGAGACCCAGTACTTC
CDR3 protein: CASSFLGAGGVGYETQYF

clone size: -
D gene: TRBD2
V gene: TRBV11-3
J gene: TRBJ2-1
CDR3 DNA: TGTGCCAGCAGCTTAGAGGGGACTAGCGGCCACAATGAGCAGTTCTTC
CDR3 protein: CASSLEGTSGHNEQFF

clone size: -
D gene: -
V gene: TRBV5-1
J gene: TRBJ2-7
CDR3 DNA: TGCGCCAGCAGCTTGGTTGGGACAAGCTACGAGCAGTACTTC
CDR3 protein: CASSLVGTSYEQYF

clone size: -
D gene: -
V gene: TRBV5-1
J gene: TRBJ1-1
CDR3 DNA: TGCGCCAGCAGCTTGGTTATAGGGGCTGAGACTGAAGCTTTCTTT
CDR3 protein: CASSLVIGAETEAFF

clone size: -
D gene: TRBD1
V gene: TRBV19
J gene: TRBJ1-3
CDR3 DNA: TGTGCCAGACGACAGGGGGCAGGAGGAAACACCATATATTTT
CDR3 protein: CARRQGAGGNTIYF

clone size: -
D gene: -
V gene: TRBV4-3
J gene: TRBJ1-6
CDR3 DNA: TGCGCCAGCAGCCAAGATGGGAGTTATTCACCCCTCCACTTT
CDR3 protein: CASSQDGSYSPLHF

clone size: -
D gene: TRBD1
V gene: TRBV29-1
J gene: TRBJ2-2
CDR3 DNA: TGCAGCGTCACAGGGGGCGAAGGGGAGCTGTTTTTT
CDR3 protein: CSVTGGEGELFF

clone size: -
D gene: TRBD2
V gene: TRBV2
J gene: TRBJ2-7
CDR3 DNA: TGTGCCAGCAGTGATTCCGGGACTAGCGGGAGGGAAACCTACGAGCAGTACTTC
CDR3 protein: CASSDSGTSGRETYEQYF

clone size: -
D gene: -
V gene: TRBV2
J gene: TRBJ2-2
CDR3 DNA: TGTGCCAGCAGTGAATATCGAGGGACCGGGGAGCTGTTTTTT
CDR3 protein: CASSEYRGTGELFF

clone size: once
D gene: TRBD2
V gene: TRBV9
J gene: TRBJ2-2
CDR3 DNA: TGTGCCAGCAGCGTAGGGAGTACTAGCGGGGGAGACACCGGGGAGCTGTTTTTT
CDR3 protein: CASSVGSTSGGDTGELFF

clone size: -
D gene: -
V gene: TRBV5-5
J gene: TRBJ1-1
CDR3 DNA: TGTGCCAGCAGCTTTCCCCTATTAAACACTGAAGCTTTCTTT
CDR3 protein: CASSFPLLNTEAFF

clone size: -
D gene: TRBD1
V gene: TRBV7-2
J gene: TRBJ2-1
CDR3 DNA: TGTGCCAGCAGAATGGGGACAGACAATGAGCAGTTCTTC
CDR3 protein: CASRMGTDNEQFF

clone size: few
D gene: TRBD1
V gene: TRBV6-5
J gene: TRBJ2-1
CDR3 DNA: TGTGCCTGTGGACAGGGGGCGTTTAATGAGCAGTTCTTC
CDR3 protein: CACGQGAFNEQFF

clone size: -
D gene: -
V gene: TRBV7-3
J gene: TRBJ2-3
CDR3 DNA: TGTGCCAGCAGCCTTCTTGCGCCCTTCACAGATACGCAGTATTTT
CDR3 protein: CASSLLAPFTDTQYF

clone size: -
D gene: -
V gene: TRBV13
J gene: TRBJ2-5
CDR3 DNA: TGTGCCAGCAGCTTAGAAGAAGAGGAGACCCAGTACTTC
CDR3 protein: CASSLEEEETQYF

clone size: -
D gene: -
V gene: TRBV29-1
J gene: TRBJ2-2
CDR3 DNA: TGCAGCGTTGAAGAGGGAGTCTTCACCGGGGAGCTGTTTTTT
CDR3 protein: CSVEEGVFTGELFF

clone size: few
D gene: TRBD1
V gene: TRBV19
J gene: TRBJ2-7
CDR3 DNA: TGTGCCAGTACCCCCCATGGTCCGGACAGGGTCGACGAGCAGTACTTC
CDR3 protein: CASTPHGPDRVDEQYF

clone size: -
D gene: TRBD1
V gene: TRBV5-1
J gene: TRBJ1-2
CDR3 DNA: TGCGCCAGCAGCTTGGGGTCCCCGGCAACAGGGGGAAAAGGCTACACCTTC
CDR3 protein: CASSLGSPATGGKGYTF

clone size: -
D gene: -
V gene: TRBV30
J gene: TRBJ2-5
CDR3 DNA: TGTGCCTGGAGTCCGGAGGGGTTTGAGACCCAGTACTTC
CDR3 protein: CAWSPEGFETQYF

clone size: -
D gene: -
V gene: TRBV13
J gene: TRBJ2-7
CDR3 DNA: TGTGCCAGCAGCTTACGAGGGAACGAGCAGTACTTC
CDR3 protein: CASSLRGNEQYF

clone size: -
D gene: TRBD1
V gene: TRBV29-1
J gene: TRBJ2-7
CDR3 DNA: TGCAGCGTTGGTGGGGGCAGGGGGAGCTCCTACGAGCAGTACTTC
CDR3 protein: CSVGGGRGSSYEQYF

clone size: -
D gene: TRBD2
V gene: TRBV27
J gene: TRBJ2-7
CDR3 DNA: TGTGCCAGCAGTCCGGGGCTAGCGGGAACCTCCTACGAGCAGTACTTC
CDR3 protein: CASSPGLAGTSYEQYF

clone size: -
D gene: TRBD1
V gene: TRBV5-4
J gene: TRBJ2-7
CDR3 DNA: TGTGCCAGCAGCTTGGCCGAGGACAGGGCAACATGGGAGCAGTACTTC
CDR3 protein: CASSLAEDRATWEQYF

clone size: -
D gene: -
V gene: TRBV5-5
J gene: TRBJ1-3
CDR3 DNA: TGTGCCAGCAGCTTGGGCAGCTCTGGAAACACCATATATTTT
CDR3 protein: CASSLGSSGNTIYF

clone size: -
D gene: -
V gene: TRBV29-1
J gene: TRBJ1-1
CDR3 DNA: TGCAGCGTTGAATCCCGGTCCGGGATGAACACTGAAGCTTTCTTT
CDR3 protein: CSVESRSGMNTEAFF

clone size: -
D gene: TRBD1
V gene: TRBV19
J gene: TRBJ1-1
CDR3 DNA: TGTGCCAGTAGTATGACAGGGGTAGGTACTGAAGCTTTCTTT
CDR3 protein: CASSMTGVGTEAFF

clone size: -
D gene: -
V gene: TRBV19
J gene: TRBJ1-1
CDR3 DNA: TGTGCCAGTAGTATGGTAACACGGGAGTGGGAAGCTTTCTTT
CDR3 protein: CASSMVTREWEAFF

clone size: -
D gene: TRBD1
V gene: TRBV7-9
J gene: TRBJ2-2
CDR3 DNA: TGTGCCAGCAGCCGACAGGGGGCAGCCACCGGGGAGCTGTTTTTT
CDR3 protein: CASSRQGAATGELFF

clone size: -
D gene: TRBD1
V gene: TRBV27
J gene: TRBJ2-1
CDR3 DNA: TGTGCCAGCAGTTTACGCCCGGACAGGAGCAACGATGAGCAGTTCTTC
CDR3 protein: CASSLRPDRSNDEQFF

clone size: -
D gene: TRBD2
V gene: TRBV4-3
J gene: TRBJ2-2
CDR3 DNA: TGCGCCAGCAGCCACCGAGCGGGGGTGGTCACCGGGGAGCTGTTTTTT
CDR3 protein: CASSHRAGVVTGELFF

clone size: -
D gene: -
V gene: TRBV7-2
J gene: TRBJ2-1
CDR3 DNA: TGTGCCAGCAGCCCCCTAGGTTGGCACCTATCCGAGCAGTTCTTC
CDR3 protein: CASSPLGWHLSEQFF

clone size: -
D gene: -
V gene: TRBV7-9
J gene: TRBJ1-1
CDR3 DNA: TGTGCCAGCAGCTTCAGGGAAGACTTGACTGAAGCTTTCTTT
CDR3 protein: CASSFREDLTEAFF

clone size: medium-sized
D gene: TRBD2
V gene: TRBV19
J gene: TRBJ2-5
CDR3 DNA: TGTGCCAGTAGCGGGACTAGCGGGAGTTATGAGACCCAGTACTTC
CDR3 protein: CASSGTSGSYETQYF

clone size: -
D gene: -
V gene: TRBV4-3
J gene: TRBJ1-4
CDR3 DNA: TGCGCCAGCAGCCAAGATGGCAGGGTGAGGAATGAAAAACTGTTTTTT
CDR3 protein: CASSQDGRVRNEKLFF

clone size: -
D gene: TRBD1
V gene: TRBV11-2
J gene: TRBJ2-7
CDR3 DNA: TGTGCCAGCAGCTCTCCCACCGGGACAGTCCTTGAGCAGTACTTC
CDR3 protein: CASSSPTGTVLEQYF

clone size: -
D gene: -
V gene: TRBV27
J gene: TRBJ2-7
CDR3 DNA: TGTGCCAGCAGTTTAACAGGAACCTACGAGCAGTACTTC
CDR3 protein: CASSLTGTYEQYF

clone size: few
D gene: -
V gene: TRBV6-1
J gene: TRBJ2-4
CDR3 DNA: TGTGCCAGCTTCCCGGTTAGGGGGGGAAACATTCAGTACTTC
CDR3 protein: CASFPVRGGNIQYF

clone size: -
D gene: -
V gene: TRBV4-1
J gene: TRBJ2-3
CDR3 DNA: TGCGCCAGCAGCCAATCCTCCCAGGGAGGAGATACGCAGTATTTT
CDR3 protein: CASSQSSQGGDTQYF

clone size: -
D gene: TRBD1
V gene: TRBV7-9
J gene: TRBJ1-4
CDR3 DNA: TGTGCCAGCAGCCCAGGACAGGGTGGGTTTAATGAAAAACTGTTTTTT
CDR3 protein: CASSPGQGGFNEKLFF

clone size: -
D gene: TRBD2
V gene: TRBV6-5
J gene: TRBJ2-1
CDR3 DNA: TGTGCCAGCAGGACTAGCGGGTCGTTAAACCTCTTC
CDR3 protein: CASRTSGSLNLF